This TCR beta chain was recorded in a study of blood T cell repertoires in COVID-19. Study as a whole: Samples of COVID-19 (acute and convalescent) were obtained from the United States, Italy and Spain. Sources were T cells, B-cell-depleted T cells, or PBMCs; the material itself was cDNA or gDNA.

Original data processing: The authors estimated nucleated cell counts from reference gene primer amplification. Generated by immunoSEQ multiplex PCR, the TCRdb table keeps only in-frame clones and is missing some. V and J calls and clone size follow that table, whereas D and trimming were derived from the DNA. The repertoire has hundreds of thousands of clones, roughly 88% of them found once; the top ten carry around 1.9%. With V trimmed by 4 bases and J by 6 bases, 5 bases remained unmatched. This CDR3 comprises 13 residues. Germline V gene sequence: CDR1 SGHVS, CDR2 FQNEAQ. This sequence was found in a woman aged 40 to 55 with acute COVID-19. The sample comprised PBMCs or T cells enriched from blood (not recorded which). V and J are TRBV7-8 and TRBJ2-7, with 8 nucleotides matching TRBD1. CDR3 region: CASSSDRVREQYF. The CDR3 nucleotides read TGTGCCAGCAGCTCGGACAGGGTACGCGAGCAGTACTTC.